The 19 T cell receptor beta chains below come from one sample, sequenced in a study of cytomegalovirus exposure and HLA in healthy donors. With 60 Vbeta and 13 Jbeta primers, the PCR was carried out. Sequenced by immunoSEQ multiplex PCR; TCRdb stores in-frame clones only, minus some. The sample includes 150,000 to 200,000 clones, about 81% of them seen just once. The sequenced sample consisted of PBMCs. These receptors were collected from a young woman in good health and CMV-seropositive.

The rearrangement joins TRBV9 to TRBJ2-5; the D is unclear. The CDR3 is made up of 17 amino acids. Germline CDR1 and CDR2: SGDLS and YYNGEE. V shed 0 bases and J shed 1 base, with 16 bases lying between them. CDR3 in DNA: TGTGCCAGCAGCGTAGACGTAAGTTTGGGCCCCCAAGAGACCCAGTACTTC. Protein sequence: CASSVDVSLGPQETQYF. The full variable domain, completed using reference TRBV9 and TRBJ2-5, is DSGVTQTPKHLITATGQRVTLRCSPRSGDLSVYWYQQSLDQGLQFLIQYYNGEERAKGNILERFSAQQFPDLHSELNLSSLELGDSALYFCASSVDVSLGPQETQYFGPGTRLLVL.

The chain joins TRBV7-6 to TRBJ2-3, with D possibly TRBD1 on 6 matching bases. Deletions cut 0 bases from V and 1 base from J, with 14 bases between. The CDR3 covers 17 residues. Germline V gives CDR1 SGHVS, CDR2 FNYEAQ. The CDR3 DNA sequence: TGTGCCAGCAGCTTAGCAGACAGGTCCTACGGCACAGATACGCAGTATTTT. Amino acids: CASSLADRSYGTDTQYF.

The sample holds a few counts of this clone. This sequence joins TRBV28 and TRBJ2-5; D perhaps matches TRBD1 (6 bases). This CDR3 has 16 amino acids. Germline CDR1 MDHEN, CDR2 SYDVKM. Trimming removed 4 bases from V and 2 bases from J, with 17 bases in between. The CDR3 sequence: CASSSHSTGYQETQYF. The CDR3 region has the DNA TGTGCCAGCAGTTCCCACTCGACAGGTTATCAAGAGACCCAGTACTTC.

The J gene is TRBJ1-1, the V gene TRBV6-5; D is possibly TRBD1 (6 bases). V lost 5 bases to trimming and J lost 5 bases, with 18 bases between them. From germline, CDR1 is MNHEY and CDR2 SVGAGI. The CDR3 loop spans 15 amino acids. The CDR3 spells CASSSRQVRDTEAFF. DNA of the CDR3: TGTGCCAGCAGTAGTCGACAGGTCAGGGATACTGAAGCTTTCTTT.

The CDR3, as DNA: TGTGCCAGCAGCCTTGGACTAGCGGGGGGCCGGCAAGAGACCCAGTACTTC. It specifies CASSLGLAGGRQETQYF. The chain has TRBV7-3 and TRBJ2-5; 14 bases fit TRBD2. V shed 5 bases and J 2 bases; nucleotides not matched to a gene: 7. Germline CDR1 and CDR2: SGHTA and FQGTGA. CDR3 length: 17 residues.

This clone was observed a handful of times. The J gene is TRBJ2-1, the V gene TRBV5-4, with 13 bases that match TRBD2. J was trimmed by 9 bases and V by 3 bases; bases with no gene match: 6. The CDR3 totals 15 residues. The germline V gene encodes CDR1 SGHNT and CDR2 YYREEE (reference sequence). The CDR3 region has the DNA TGTGCCAGCAGCTCTGGACTAGCGGGGGTTGGTGAGCAGTTCTTC. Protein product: CASSSGLAGVGEQFF.

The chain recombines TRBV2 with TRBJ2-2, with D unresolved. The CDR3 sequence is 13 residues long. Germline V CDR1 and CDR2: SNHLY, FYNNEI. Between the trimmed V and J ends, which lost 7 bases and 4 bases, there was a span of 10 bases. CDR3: CASKSGPTGELFF. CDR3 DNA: TGTGCCAGCAAGTCAGGCCCCACCGGGGAGCTGTTTTTT.

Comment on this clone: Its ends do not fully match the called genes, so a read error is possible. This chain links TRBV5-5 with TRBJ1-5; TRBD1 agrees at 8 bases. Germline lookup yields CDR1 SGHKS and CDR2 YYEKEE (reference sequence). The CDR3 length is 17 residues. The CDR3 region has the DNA TGCGCCAGCAGCCAAGCTCAAATGGGACAGGTCGTTCAGCCCCAGCATTTT. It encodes CASSQAQMGQVVQPQHF.

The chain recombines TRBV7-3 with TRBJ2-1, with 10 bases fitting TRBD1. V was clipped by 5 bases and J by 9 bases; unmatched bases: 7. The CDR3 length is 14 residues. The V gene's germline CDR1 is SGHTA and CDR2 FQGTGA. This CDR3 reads CASSTRQGAVEQFF. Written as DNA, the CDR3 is TGTGCCAGCAGCACCCGACAGGGGGCGGTTGAGCAGTTCTTC.

CDR3 coding DNA: TGTGCCAGCAGTTTACGACTAGCGGGGTTCACCTACAATGAGCAGTTCTTC. Its protein product is CASSLRLAGFTYNEQFF. This chain joins TRBV28 and TRBJ2-1; 11 bases line up with TRBD2. The CDR3 contains 17 residues. With 2 bases clipped from V and 2 bases from J, the junction kept 5 bases outside the gene matches. In germline, CDR1 is MDHEN, CDR2 SYDVKM. The whole variable domain, remainder taken from reference TRBV28 and TRBJ2-1, is DVKVTQSSRYLVKRTGEKVFLECVQDMDHENMFWYRQDPGLGLRLIYFSYDVKMKEKGDIPEGYSVSREKKERFSLILESASTNQTSMYLCASSLRLAGFTYNEQFFGPGTRLTVL.

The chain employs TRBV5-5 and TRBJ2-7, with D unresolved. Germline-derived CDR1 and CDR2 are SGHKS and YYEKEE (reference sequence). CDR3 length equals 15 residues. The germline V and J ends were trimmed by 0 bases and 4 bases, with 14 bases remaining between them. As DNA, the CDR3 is TGTGCCAGCAGCTTGGAACCTAGTGGTCGGTACGAGCAGTACTTC. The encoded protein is CASSLEPSGRYEQYF. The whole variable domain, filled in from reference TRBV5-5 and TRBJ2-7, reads DAGVTQSPTHLIKTRGQQVTLRCSPISGHKSVSWYQQVLGQGPQFIFQYYEKEERGRGNFPDRFSARQFPNYSSELNVNALLLGDSALYLCASSLEPSGRYEQYFGPGTRLTVT.

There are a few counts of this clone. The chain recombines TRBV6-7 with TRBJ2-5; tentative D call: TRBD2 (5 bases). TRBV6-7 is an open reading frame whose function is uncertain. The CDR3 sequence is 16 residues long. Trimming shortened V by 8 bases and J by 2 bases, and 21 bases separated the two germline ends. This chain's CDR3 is CASPPGVAPDQETQYF. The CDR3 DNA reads TGTGCCAGCCCACCGGGCGTAGCGCCGGATCAAGAGACCCAGTACTTC.

The CDR3 protein is CAWSLDRGRSYEQYF. The DNA of the CDR3 is TGTGCCTGGAGTCTGGACAGGGGTAGGTCCTACGAGCAGTACTTC. The chain combines TRBV30 with TRBJ2-7, with 9 bases identical to TRBD1. Trimming cost V 2 bases and J 1 base; bases outside gene matches: 6. Per germline, CDR1 GTSNPN and CDR2 SVGIG (reference sequence). This CDR3 is 15 amino acids long.

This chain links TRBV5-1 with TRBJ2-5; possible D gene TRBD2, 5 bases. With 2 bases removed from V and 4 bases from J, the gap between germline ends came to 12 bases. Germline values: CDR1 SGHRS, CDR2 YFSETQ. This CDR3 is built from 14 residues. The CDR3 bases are TGCGCCAGCAGCTTCCCCGGGCGGGTAGAGACCCAGTACTTC. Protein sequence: CASSFPGRVETQYF.

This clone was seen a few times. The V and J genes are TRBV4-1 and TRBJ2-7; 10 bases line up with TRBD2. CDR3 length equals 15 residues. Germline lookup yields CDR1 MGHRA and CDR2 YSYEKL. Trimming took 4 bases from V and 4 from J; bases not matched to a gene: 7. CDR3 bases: TGCGCCAGCAGCCTCGGGGCTAGCGGGGGTTACGAGCAGTACGTC. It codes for CASSLGASGGYEQYV.

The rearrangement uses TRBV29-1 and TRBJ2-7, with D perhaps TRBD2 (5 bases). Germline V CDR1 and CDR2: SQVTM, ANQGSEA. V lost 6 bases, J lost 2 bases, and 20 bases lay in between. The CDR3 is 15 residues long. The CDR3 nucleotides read TGCAGCGTCGGAGACACGGGTTCGGGAACCTACGAGCAGTACGTC. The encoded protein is CSVGDTGSGTYEQYV.

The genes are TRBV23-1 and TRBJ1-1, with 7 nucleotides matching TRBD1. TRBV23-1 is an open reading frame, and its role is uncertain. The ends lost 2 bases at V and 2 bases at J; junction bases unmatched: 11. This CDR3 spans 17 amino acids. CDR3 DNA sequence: TGCGCCAGCAGTCAAATTCAGGAGGGACAGACAAACACTGAAGCTTTCTTT. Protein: CASSQIQEGQTNTEAFF.

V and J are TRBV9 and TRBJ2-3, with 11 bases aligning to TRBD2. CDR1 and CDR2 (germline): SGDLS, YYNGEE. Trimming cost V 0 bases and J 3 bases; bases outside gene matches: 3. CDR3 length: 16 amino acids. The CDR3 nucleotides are TGTGCCAGCAGCGTAGGTAGCGGGGGGGCGACAGATACGCAGTATTTT. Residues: CASSVGSGGATDTQYF.

The CDR3 nucleotides are TGTGCCAGCAGTTTACCTCCGGGAAACACCATATATTTT. It encodes CASSLPPGNTIYF. The chain has TRBV28 and TRBJ1-3; D is undetermined. CDR1 and CDR2 from the germline V gene are MDHEN and SYDVKM. The CDR3 is 13 residues long. V lost 2 bases and J lost 4, with 6 bases in between.